A single sample gave rise to the 8 T cell receptor beta chains below, sequenced in a study of technical replicates of blood from a handful of donors. The protocol was immunoSEQ multiplex PCR, while the TCRdb copy is restricted to in-frame clones and leaves out a portion. The table includes tens of thousands of clones, roughly 91% detected once. The sample consisted of T cells isolated from PBMCs. These receptors originate from a human donor in good health.

This clone was recorded once. The chain has TRBV5-6 and TRBJ2-2; 9 bases line up with TRBD2. CDR1 and CDR2 from the germline V gene are SGHDT and YYEEEE. The junction had 3 bases not matched to a gene; V was cut back by 0 bases and J by 12 bases. The CDR3 runs to 13 residues. The CDR3 sequence is CASSLVLAGQLFF. The CDR3 coding sequence is TGTGCCAGCAGCTTGGTCCTAGCGGGACAGCTGTTTTTT.

The chain links TRBV5-6 to TRBJ1-1; D call uncertain. CDR1 and CDR2 from the germline V gene are SGHDT and YYEEEE. Trimming shortened V by 0 bases and J by 0 bases, and 9 bases separated the two germline ends. This CDR3 is built from 15 residues. Here the CDR3 DNA reads TGTGCCAGCAGCTTGGCCCTATATATGAACACTGAAGCTTTCTTT. Translation gives CASSLALYMNTEAFF.

This chain connects TRBV6-1 to TRBJ2-7, with 9 bases fitting TRBD1. The V gene's germline CDR1 is MNHNS and CDR2 SASEGT. The CDR3 loop spans 14 amino acids. Trimming took 6 bases from V and 4 from J; bases not matched to a gene: 7. For the CDR3, the DNA is TGTGCCAGCAGGACCGGGACAGGGACTTACGAGCAGTACTTC. Translated, it gives CASRTGTGTYEQYF.

The V call is TRBV25-1, the J call TRBJ1-2, with D perhaps TRBD1 (6 bases). Trimming removed 3 bases from V and 8 bases from J, with 13 bases in between. This CDR3 has 13 amino acids. Germline V CDR1 and CDR2: MGHDK, SYGVNS. CDR3 region: CASSDLYRVGYTF. Here the CDR3 DNA reads TGTGCCAGCAGTGATCTCTACAGGGTAGGCTACACCTTC.

The chain joins TRBV9 to TRBJ2-1, with D maybe TRBD2 (5 bases). V lost 5 bases to trimming and J lost 9 bases, with 15 bases between them. The CDR3 totals 13 residues. Germline assignment: CDR1 SGDLS and CDR2 YYNGEE. CDR3 nucleotide sequence: TGTGCCAGCAGTAGCGATCCGATTATTGAGCAGTTCTTC. Protein product: CASSSDPIIEQFF.

The V gene is TRBV19, the J gene TRBJ1-5; D is ambiguous. The germline CDR1 and CDR2 sequences are LNHDA and SQIVND (reference sequence). V was trimmed by 6 bases and J by 5 bases, leaving 11 bases between them. The CDR3 sequence is 13 residues long. The CDR3 nucleotides are TGTGCCAGTAGGACTAATATTCATCAGCCCCAGCATTTT. Its protein is CASRTNIHQPQHF.

This clone was observed once. The chain uses TRBV4-1 and TRBJ2-7; TRBD2 matches 11 bases. Germline V gene sequence: CDR1 MGHRA, CDR2 YSYEKL. The CDR3 loop spans 14 amino acids. V shed 1 base and J 4 bases; nucleotides not matched to a gene: 0. The CDR3 bases are TGCGCCAGCAGCCAAGGACTAGCGGGATACGAGCAGTACTTC. It yields the protein CASSQGLAGYEQYF.

In DNA form, the CDR3 reads TGCGCCAGCATGCTAGGACTAGCGGGCATGACAGATACGCAGTATTTT. This codes for CASMLGLAGMTDTQYF. The chain carries TRBV5-1 and TRBJ2-3, with 11 bases lining up with TRBD2. The germline gives CDR1 SGHRS, CDR2 YFSETQ. V trimming: 6 bases; J trimming: 3 bases; junction bases outside the gene matches: 9. The CDR3 consists of 16 residues.